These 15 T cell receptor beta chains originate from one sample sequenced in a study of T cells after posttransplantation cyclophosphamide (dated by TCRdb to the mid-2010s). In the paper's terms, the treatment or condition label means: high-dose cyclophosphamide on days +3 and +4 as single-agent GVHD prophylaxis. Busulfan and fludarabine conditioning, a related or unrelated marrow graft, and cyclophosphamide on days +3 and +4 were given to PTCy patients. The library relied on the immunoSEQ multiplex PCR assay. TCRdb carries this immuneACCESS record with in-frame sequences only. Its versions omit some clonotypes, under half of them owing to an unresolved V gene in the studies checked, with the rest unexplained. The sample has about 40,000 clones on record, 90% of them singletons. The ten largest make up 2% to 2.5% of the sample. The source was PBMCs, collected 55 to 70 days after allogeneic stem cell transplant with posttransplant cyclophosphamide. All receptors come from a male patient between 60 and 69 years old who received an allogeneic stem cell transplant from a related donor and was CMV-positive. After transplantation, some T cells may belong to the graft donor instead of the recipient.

The CDR3 bases are TGTGCCAGCAGTGACAAGAGCAATCAGCCCCAGCATTTT. This sequence encodes CASSDKSNQPQHF. The V and J genes are TRBV6-6 and TRBJ1-5; D ambiguous. V dropped 5 bases and J dropped 1 base, with 6 bases sitting between them. The CDR3 runs 13 residues. Germline CDR1 reads MNHNY; CDR2 reads SVGAGI (reference sequence).

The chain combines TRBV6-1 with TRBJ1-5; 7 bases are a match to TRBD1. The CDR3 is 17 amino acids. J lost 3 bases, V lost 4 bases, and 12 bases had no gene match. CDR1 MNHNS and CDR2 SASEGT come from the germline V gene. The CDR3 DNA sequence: TGTGCCAGCAGTGGACGAAATACCGGGACAGTCAATCAGCCCCAGCATTTT. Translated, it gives CASSGRNTGTVNQPQHF.

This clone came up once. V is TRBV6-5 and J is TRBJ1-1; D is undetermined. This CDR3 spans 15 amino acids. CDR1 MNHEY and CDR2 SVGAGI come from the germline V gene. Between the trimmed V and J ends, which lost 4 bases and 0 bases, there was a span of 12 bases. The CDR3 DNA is TGTGCCAGCAGTTTAAGTTCCGGGATGAACACTGAAGCTTTCTTT. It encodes CASSLSSGMNTEAFF.

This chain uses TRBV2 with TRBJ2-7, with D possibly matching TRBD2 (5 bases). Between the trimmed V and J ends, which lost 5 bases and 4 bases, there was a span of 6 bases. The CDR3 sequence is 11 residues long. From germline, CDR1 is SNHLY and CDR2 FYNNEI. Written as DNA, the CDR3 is TGTGCCAGCAGTACGGGATACGAGCAGTACTTC. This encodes CASSTGYEQYF.

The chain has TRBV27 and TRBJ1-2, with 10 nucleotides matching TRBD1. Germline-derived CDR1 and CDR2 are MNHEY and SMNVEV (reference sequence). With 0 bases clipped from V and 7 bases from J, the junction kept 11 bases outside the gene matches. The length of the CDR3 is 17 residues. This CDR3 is CASSLSGTGVHSAGYTF. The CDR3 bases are TGTGCCAGCAGTTTATCCGGGACAGGGGTTCATTCGGCTGGCTACACCTTC.

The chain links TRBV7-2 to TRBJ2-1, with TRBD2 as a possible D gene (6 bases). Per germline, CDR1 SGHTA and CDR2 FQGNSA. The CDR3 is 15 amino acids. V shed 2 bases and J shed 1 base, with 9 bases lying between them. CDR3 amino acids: CASSLWRGSYNEQFF. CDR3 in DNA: TGTGCCAGCAGCTTATGGAGGGGTTCCTACAATGAGCAGTTCTTC.

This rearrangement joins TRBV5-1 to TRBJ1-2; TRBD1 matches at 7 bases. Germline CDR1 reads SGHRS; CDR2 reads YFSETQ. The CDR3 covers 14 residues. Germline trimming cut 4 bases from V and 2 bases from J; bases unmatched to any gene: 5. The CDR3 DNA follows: TGCGCCAGCAGCATGGGACAGATCAACTATGGCTACACCTTC. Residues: CASSMGQINYGYTF.

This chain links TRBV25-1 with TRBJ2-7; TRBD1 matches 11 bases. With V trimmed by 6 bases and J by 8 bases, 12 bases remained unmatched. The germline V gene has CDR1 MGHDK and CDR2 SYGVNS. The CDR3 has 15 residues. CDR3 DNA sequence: TGTGCCAGCAGACACAGTGGACAGGGGGCGGTGAAGCAGTACTTC. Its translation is CASRHSGQGAVKQYF.

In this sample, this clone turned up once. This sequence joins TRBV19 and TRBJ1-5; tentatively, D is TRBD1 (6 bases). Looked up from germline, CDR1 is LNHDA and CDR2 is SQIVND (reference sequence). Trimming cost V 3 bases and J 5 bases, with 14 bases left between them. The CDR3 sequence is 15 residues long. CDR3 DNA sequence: TGTGCCAGTAGTATGGGAGGGCCAGGGGATCAGCCCCAGCATTTT. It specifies CASSMGGPGDQPQHF.

CDR3 sequence (DNA): TGTGCCAGCAGACGAGAGACACAGGGGAACACTGAAGCTTTCTTT. The encoded protein is CASRRETQGNTEAFF. This sequence joins TRBV5-4 and TRBJ1-1, with D perhaps TRBD1 (6 bases). Germline lookup yields CDR1 SGHNT and CDR2 YYREEE (reference sequence). The CDR3 length is 15 residues. Between the trimmed V and J ends, which lost 5 bases and 1 base, there was a span of 15 bases.

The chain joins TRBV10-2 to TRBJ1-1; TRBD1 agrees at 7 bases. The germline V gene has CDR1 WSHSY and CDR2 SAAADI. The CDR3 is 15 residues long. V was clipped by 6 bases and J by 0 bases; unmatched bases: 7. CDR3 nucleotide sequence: TGCGCCAGCAGAAGTACAGGGGCTCTGAACACTGAAGCTTTCTTT. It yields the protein CASRSTGALNTEAFF.

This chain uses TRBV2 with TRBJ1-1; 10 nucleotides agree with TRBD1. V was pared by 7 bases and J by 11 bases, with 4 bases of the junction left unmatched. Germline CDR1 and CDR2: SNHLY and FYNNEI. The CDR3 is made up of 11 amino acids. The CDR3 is CASNGQGVAFF. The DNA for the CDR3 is TGTGCCAGCAACGGACAGGGGGTCGCTTTCTTT.

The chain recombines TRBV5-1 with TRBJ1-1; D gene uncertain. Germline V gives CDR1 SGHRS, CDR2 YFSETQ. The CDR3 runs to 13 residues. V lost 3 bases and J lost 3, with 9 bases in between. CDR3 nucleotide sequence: TGCGCCAGCAGCTCTGACCTAGACACTGAAGCTTTCTTT. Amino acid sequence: CASSSDLDTEAFF. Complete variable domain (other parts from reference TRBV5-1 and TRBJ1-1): KAGVTQTPRYLIKTRGQQVTLSCSPISGHRSVSWYQQTPGQGLQFLFEYFSETQRNKGNFPGRFSGRQFSNSRSEMNVSTLELGDSALYLCASSSDLDTEAFFGQGTRLTVV.

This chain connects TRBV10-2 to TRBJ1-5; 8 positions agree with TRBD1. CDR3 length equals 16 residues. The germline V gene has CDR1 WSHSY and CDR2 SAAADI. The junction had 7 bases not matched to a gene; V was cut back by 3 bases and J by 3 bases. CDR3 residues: CASSDRPGGFNQPQHF. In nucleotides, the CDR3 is TGCGCCAGCAGTGATAGGCCAGGGGGCTTCAATCAGCCCCAGCATTTT.

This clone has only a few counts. CDR3 sequence: CASSYSQGSEQYF. In nucleotides, the CDR3 is TGTGCCAGCAGTTACAGCCAGGGGAGCGAGCAGTACTTC. The rearrangement uses TRBV6-6 and TRBJ2-7; maybe TRBD1 (6 bases). The V and J ends lost 2 bases and 6 bases respectively, with 11 bases between them. Germline lookup yields CDR1 MNHNY and CDR2 SVGAGI (reference sequence). The CDR3 runs to 13 residues.